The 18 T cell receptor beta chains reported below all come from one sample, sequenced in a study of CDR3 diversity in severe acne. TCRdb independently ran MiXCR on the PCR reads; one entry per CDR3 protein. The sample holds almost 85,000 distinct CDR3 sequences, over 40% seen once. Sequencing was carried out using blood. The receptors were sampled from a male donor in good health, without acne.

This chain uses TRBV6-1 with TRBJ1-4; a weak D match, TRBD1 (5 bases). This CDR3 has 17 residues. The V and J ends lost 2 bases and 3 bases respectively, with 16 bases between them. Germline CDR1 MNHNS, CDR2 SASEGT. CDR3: CASSELGRVTANEKLFF. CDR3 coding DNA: TGTGCCAGCAGTGAATTAGGGAGGGTGACAGCTAATGAAAAACTGTTTTTT.

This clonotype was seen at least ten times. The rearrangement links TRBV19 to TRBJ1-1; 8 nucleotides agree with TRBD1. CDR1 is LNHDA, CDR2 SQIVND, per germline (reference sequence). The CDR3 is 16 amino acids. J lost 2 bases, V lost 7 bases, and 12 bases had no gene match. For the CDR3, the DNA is TGTGCCAGTACCGCACGACGGGACAGGAGTAACACTGAAGCTTTCTTT. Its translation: CASTARRDRSNTEAFF.

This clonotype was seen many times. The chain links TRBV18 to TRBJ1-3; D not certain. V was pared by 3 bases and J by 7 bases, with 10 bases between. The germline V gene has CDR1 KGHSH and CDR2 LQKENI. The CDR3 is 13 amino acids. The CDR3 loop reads CASSPSGVNTIYF. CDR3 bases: TGTGCCAGCTCACCTTCAGGTGTCAACACCATATATTTT.

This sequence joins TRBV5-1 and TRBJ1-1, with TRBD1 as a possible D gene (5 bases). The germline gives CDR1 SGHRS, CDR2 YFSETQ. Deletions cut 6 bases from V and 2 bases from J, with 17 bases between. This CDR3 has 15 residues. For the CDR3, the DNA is TGCGCCAGCATGGCGAAAGGGGACCTCAACACTGAAGCTTTCTTT. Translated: CASMAKGDLNTEAFF.

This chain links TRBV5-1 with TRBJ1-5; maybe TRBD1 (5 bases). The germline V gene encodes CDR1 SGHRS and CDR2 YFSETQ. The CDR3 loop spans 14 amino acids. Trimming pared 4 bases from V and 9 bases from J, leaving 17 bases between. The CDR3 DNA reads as TGCGCCAGCAGCAGGAGGACGGTGGGACGGCCCCAGCATTTT. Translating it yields CASSRRTVGRPQHF.

The CDR3 nucleotides are TGTGCCAGCAGCTCCCAAGCGTACCTACAAGAGACCCAGTACTTC. Translated, it gives CASSSQAYLQETQYF. This rearrangement joins TRBV7-3 to TRBJ2-5; D unclear. This CDR3 is 15 amino acids long. V lost 4 bases, J lost 2 bases, and 14 bases lay in between. Germline V gives CDR1 SGHTA, CDR2 FQGTGA.

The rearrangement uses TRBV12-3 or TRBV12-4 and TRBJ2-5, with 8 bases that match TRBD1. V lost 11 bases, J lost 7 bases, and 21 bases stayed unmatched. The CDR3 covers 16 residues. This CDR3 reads CAVGLAGGEAWGTQYF. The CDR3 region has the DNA TGTGCCGTCGGGCTGGCAGGGGGCGAGGCGTGGGGGACCCAGTACTTC.

As DNA, the CDR3 is TGTGCCATCAGGGACGGATGTTACGAGCAGTACTTC. Translation gives CAIRDGCYEQYF. The V gene is TRBV10-3, the J gene TRBJ2-7; D not resolved. The germline V gene has CDR1 ENHRY and CDR2 SYGVKD. The CDR3 is 12 amino acids. The ends were cut back, 6 bases at V and 4 bases at J, with 10 bases in the middle.

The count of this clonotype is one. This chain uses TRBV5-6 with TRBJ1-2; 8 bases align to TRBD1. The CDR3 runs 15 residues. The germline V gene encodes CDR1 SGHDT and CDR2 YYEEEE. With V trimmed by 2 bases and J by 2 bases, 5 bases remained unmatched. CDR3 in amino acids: CASSFGDRSNYGYTF. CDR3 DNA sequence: TGTGCCAGCAGCTTTGGGGACAGGTCCAACTATGGCTACACCTTC.

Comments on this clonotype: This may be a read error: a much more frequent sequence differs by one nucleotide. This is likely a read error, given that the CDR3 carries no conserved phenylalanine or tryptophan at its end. The CDR3 DNA reads as TGTGCCAGCAGCTTAGGATTTTTCACTAATGAAAAACTGTTTTCT. Its protein is CASSLGFFTNEKLFS. The V and J genes are TRBV5-5 and TRBJ1-4; D gene uncertain. This CDR3 is 15 amino acids long. Trimming took 2 bases from V and 2 from J, leaving 10 bases between them. The germline CDR1 and CDR2 sequences are SGHKS and YYEKEE (reference sequence).

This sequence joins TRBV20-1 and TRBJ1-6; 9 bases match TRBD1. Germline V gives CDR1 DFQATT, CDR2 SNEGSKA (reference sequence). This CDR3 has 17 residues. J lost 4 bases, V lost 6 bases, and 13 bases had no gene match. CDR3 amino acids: CSALPGQGGGYNSPLHF. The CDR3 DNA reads TGCAGTGCCCTGCCGGGACAGGGAGGGGGATATAATTCACCCCTCCACTTT.

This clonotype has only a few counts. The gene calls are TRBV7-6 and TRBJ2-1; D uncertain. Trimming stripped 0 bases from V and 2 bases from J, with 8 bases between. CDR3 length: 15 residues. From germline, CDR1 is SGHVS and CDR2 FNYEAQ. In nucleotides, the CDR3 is TGTGCCAGCAGCTTAGCGCATAGCCCCTACAATGAGCAGTTCTTC. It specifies CASSLAHSPYNEQFF.

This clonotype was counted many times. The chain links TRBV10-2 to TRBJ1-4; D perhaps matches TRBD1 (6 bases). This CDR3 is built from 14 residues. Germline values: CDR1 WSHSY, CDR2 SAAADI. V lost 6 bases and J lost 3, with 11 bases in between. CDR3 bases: TGCGCCAGCAGGAGGGGGTCGGCTAATGAAAAACTGTTTTTT. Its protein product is CASRRGSANEKLFF.

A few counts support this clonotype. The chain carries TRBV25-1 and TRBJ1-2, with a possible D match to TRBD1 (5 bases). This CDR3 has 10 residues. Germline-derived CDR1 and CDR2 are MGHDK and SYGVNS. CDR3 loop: CAGVNYGYTF. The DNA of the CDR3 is TGTGCAGGGGTTAACTATGGCTACACCTTC.

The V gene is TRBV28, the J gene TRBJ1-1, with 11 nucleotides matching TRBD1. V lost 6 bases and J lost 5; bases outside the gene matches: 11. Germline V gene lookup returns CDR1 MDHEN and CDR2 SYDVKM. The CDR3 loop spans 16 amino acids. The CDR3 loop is CASRNGQGAWGTEAFF. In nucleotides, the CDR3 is TGTGCCAGCAGAAATGGACAGGGGGCATGGGGAACTGAAGCTTTCTTT.

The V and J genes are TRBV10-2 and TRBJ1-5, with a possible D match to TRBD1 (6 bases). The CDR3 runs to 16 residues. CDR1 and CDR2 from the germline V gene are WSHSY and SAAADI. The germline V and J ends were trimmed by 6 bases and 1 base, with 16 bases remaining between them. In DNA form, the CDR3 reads TGCGCCAGCAGCTTGGAGGGGGGAGGGAGCAATCAGCCCCAGCATTTT. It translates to CASSLEGGGSNQPQHF.

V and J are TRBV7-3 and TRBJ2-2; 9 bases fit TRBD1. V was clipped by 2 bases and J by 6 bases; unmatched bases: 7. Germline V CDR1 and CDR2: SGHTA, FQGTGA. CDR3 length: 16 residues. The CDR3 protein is CASSLWGTGISGELFF. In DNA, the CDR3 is TGTGCCAGCAGCTTATGGGGGACAGGGATATCCGGGGAGCTGTTTTTT.

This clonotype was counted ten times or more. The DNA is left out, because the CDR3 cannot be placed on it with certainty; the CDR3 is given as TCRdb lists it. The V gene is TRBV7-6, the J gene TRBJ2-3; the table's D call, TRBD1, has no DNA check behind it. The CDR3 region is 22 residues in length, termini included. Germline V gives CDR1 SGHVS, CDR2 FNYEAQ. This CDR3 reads CASSFYICSTRDWEFFTDTQYF.